The clone carrying this T cell receptor beta chain came up many times. Time point described: newly diagnosed GD, antithyroid drugs for less than 3 months. TCR sequences were obtained from RNA taken from PBMCs. The TCR beta library used iRepertoire HTBI primers with Arm-PCR amplification of CDR3. TCRdb reprocessed the multiplex PCR reads with MiXCR, giving one entry per CDR3 protein. The data show 450,000 to 600,000 distinct CDR3 sequences, about 13% seen once. The data were taken from a study of regulatory T cells in long-lasting Graves disease. In germline, CDR1 is MNHNS, CDR2 SASEGT. There are 14 residues in the CDR3. Between the trimmed V and J ends, which lost 7 bases and 3 bases, there was a span of 16 bases. The data also belong to a second study, concerning T cells in Graves' hyperthyroidism and ophthalmopathy.

The chain combines TRBV6-1 with TRBJ2-7; D call uncertain. This specimen was peripheral blood mononuclear cells (PBMCs), taken at new diagnosis, from a patient treated with antithyroid drugs. The source is a man aged 30 to 45 with Graves disease. The CDR3 region has the DNA TGTGCCAGCAACCCACTGAGTGGGGACTACGAGCAGTACTTC. It specifies CASNPLSGDYEQYF.